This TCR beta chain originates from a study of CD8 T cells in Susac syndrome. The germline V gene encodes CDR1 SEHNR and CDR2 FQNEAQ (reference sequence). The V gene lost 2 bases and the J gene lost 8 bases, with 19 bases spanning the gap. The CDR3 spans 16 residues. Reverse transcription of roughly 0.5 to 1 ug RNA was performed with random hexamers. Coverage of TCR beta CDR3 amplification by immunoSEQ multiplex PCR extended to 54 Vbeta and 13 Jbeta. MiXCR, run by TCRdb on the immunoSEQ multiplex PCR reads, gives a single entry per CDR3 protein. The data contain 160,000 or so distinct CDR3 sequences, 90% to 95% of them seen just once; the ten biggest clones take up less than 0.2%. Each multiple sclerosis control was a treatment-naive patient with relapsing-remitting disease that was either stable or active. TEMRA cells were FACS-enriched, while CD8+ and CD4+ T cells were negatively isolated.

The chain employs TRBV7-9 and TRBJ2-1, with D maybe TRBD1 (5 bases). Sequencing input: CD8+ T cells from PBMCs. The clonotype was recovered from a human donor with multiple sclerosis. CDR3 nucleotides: TGTGCCAGCAGCTTACTGTGGCAGGGTGAGTTAGATGAGCAGTTCTTC. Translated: CASSLLWQGELDEQFF.